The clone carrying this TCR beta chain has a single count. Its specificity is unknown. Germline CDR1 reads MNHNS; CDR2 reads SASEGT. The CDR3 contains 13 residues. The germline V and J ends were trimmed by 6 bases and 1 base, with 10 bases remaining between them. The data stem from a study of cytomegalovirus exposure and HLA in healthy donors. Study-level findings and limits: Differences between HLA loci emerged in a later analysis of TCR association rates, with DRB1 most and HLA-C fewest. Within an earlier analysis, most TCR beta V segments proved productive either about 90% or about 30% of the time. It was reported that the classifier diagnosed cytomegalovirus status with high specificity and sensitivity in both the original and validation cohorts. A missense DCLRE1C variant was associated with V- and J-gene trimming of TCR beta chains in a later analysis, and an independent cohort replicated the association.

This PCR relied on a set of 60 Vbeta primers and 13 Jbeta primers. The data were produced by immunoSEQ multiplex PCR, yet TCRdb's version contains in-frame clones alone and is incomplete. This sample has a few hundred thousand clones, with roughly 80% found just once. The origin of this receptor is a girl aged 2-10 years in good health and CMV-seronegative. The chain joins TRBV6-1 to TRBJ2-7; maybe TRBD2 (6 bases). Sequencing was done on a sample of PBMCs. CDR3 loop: CASRGTSSYEQYF. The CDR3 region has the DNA TGTGCCAGCAGAGGGACTTCGTCCTACGAGCAGTACTTC.